The source of this T cell receptor (beta chain) is a study of T cells in Graves' hyperthyroidism and ophthalmopathy. Study-level results: For ophthalmopathy, model prediction preceded onset by a median approximately 6 months. Clonotypes that were expanded in thyroid above 0.001 mostly appeared in blood too.

This clonotype was seen a few times. Its antigen is not known. V dropped 5 bases and J dropped 0 bases, with 14 bases sitting between them. Germline assignment: CDR1 SGHAT and CDR2 FQDESV (reference sequence). CDR3 length: 17 residues. Diagnostic assessment was based on clinical symptoms, serum thyroxine and TRAb, thyroid ultrasound and orbital computed tomography. There were TCR beta CDR3 regions amplified from RNA transcripts. TCR CDR3 regions were first amplified by RT-PCR with HTBI primers. TCRdb used MiXCR to reprocess the multiplex PCR reads, holding one entry per CDR3 protein. This table holds around 260,000 distinct CDR3 sequences, about 25% found once.

Sequences were obtained from blood. The chain couples TRBV11-1 to TRBJ2-6; no definite D call. This receptor was identified in a man between 40 and 49 years old with Graves' hyperthyroidism that later progressed to Graves' ophthalmopathy. CDR3 amino acids: CASSRSGGHSGANVLTF. The CDR3 nucleotides are TGTGCCAGCAGCCGTTCCGGCGGCCACTCTGGGGCCAACGTCCTGACTTTC.